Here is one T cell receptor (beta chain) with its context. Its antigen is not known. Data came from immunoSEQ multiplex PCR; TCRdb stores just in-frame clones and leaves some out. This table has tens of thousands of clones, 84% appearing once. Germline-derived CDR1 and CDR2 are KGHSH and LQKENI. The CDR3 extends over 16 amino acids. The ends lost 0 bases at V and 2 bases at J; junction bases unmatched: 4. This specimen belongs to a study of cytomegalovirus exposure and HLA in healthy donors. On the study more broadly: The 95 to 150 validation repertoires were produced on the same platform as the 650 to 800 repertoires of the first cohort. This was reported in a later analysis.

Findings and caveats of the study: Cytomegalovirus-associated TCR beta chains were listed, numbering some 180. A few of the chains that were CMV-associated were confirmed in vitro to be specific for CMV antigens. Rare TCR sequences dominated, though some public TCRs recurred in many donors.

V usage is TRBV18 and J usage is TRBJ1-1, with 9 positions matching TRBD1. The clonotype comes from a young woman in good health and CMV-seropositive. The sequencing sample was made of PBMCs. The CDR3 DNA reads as TGTGCCAGCTCACCACCGGGACAGGGAACAAACACTGAAGCTTTCTTT. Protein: CASSPPGQGTNTEAFF.